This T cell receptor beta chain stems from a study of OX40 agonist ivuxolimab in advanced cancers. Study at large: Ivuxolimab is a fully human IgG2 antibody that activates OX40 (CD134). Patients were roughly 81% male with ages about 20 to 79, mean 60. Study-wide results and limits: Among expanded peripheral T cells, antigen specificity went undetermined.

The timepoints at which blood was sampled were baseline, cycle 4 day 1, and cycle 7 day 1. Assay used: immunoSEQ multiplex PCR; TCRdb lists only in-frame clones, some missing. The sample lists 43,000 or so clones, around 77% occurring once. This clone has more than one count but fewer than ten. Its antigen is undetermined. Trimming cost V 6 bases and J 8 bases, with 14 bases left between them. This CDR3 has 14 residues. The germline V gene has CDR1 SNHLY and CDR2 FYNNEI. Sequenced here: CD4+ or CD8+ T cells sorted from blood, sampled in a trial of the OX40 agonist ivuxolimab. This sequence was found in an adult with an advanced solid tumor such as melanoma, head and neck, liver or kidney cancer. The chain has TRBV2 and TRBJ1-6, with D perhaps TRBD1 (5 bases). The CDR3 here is CASRSRDGHSPLHF. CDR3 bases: TGTGCCAGCAGGTCCCGGGACGGGCATTCACCCCTCCACTTT.